This TCR beta chain was captured in a study of T cell repertoires in cytomegalovirus infection. Study information: It was the public TCR beta signatures that indicated both CMV infection and matching HLA type. Points from the study as a whole: CMV carriers having the relevant HLA were flagged by cumulative public TCR beta family frequency. HLA-C-restricted CMV-specific TCR beta clonotypes prevailed in the ex vivo response.

V dropped 6 bases and J dropped 1 base, with 16 bases sitting between them. Germline values: CDR1 LNHDA, CDR2 SQIVND (reference sequence). The CDR3 has 16 amino acids. Details on this clonotype: Its antigen is currently unknown.

Using its own MiXCR run on the reads, TCRdb lists one record per CDR3 protein. The sample contains a few hundred thousand distinct CDR3 sequences, around 25% of which appear only once. This material consisted of cultured PBMCs, taken from culture after CMV antigen stimulation. This chain uses TRBV19 with TRBJ1-5; TRBD1 might be the D (6 bases). This sequence originates from a human donor in good health (CMV status not recorded). Some clones in this sample may be carry-over from other donors' samples. In DNA form, the CDR3 reads TGTGCCAGTAGCTTTTCCTGGGGGCTGAGCAATCAGCCCCAGCATTTT. It yields the protein CASSFSWGLSNQPQHF.